Listed below are T cell receptor beta chains from one sample, sequenced in a study of T cell repertoires in cytomegalovirus infection. These receptors have no known antigen. TCRdb recomputed calls from the reads with MiXCR, one row per CDR3 protein. The sample lists about 740,000 distinct CDR3 sequences; around a third were seen once. The sample was cultured PBMCs, taken from culture after CMV antigen stimulation. The receptors come from a human donor in good health (CMV status not recorded). Some clones in this sample may be carry-over from other donors' samples. CDR3s include the opening cysteine and the closing phenylalanine or tryptophan. The D gene is left open where the match is weak. The size of a clone is reported for some rows only, either as once, few or many, or as a class for expanded clones.

V gene	clone size	J gene	D gene	CDR3 DNA	CDR3 protein
TRBV7-2	many	TRBJ2-3	.	TGTGCCAGCAGCTTAGTATCGCGCACTGGCACAGATACGCAGTATTTT	CASSLVSRTGTDTQYF
TRBV7-9	.	TRBJ2-3	.	TGTGCCAGCAGTCCTGGGGGGGGGCCAGATACGCAGTATTTT	CASSPGGGPDTQYF
TRBV20-1	once	TRBJ2-1	TRBD2	TGCAGTGCTTACCCAGGGGGTAGCGGGAGGGTCGGGGTCGAGTTCTTC	CSAYPGGSGRVGVEFF
TRBV6-2/TRBV6-3	.	TRBJ1-5	.	TGTGCCAGCAGTACGACATCACATCAGCCCCAGCATTTT	CASSTTSHQPQHF
TRBV12-3/TRBV12-4	.	TRBJ1-1	.	TGTGCCAGCAGTCCCTCCCCGGGGCTAGACAGGCGGTTTGGAAACACTGAAGCTTTCTTT	CASSPSPGLDRRFGNTEAFF
TRBV6-4	.	TRBJ2-1	TRBD1	TGTGCCAGCAGTGATGACAGGGCGGGTGTGAATGAGCAGTTCTTC	CASSDDRAGVNEQFF
TRBV2	.	TRBJ2-3	TRBD1	TGTGCCAGCAGTGAAAGGGGGCTCACCCCCCATACGCAGTATTTT	CASSERGLTPHTQYF
TRBV7-2	few	TRBJ2-7	.	TGTGCCAGCAGCCCCCGAATCGGGTACGAGCAGTACTTC	CASSPRIGYEQYF
TRBV7-2	many	TRBJ2-3	TRBD2	TGTGCCAGCAGCAAACTAGCGGGGGCCCCAGATACGCAGTATTTT	CASSKLAGAPDTQYF
TRBV30	.	TRBJ2-6	.	TGTGCCTGGAGTCCAGGACGGGCGGGTGGGGCCAACGTCCTGACTTTC	CAWSPGRAGGANVLTF
TRBV7-6	.	TRBJ1-1	TRBD1	TGTGCCAGCAGCCGACTTAAGACAGGGGCAGCCCATGAAGCTTTCTTT	CASSRLKTGAAHEAFF
TRBV19	once	TRBJ1-2	TRBD1	TGTGCCAGTACCCTGACAGGGAAGGAAGAAACTGGCTATGGCTACACCTTC	CASTLTGKEETGYGYTF
TRBV12-3/TRBV12-4	.	TRBJ2-3	.	TGTGCCAGCAGTTTTACCGGCGGGGGCACAGATACGCAGTATTTT	CASSFTGGGTDTQYF
TRBV28	.	TRBJ1-1	.	TGTGCCAGCAGGCGGTCCGGGACACGTCCGAGGAGGACTGAAGCTTTCTTT	CASRRSGTRPRRTEAFF
TRBV3-1	.	TRBJ1-1	.	TGTGCCAGCAGCCAAAAGTCCAGGGGAACTGAAGCTTTCTTT	CASSQKSRGTEAFF
TRBV7-9	many	TRBJ1-1	.	TGTGCCAGCAGCTTAGGTGCAGGGGCCACTGAAGCTTTCTTT	CASSLGAGATEAFF
TRBV12-3/TRBV12-4	many	TRBJ1-1	.	TGTGCCAGCAGCTTACAGGGCCTGAACACTGAAGCTTTCTTT	CASSLQGLNTEAFF
TRBV7-6	.	TRBJ1-2	.	TGTGCCAGCAGCCCTCGGGACGTTGGCTACACCTTC	CASSPRDVGYTF
TRBV12-3/TRBV12-4	few	TRBJ1-1	.	TGTGCCAGCAGCCAATTAGAGAAAGCTTTCTTT	CASSQLEKAFF
TRBV7-6	many	TRBJ1-6	.	TGTGCCAGCAGCCTTACCCGGACCGAGGTCTATAATTCACCCCTCCACTTT	CASSLTRTEVYNSPLHF
TRBV7-2	.	TRBJ2-1	TRBD2	TGTGCCAGCAGCTTACTAGGACTAGCGGCTTACAATGAGCAGTTCTTC	CASSLLGLAAYNEQFF
TRBV11-2	few	TRBJ2-3	TRBD2	TGTGCCAGCAGCTTAGTTAGGCCAAGGACTAGCGGCACAGATACGCAGTATTTT	CASSLVRPRTSGTDTQYF
TRBV15	.	TRBJ2-1	TRBD2	TGTGCCACCAGCAGAGAGGGACTAGTTTATGAGCAGTTCTTC	CATSREGLVYEQFF
TRBV29-1	.	TRBJ1-1	.	TGCAGCGTTGTCTCGAACACTGAAGCTTTCTTT	CSVVSNTEAFF
TRBV7-2	many	TRBJ2-7	TRBD2	TGTGCCAGCAGCGCTCGACTAGCGGGAGGGCGCGAGCAGTACTTC	CASSARLAGGREQYF
TRBV6-5	.	TRBJ2-7	.	TGTGCCAGCCAAGGGAGAGGTGGGGTCTCCGAGCAGTACTTC	CASQGRGGVSEQYF
TRBV20-1	once	TRBJ2-3	.	TGCAGTGCTAGAGCCCAAACAGATACGCAGTATTTT	CSARAQTDTQYF
TRBV12-3/TRBV12-4	many	TRBJ2-1	TRBD2	TGTGCCAGCAGCTTGGGGGGCGGGGGGTACAATGAGCAGTTCTTC	CASSLGGGGYNEQFF
TRBV7-2	.	TRBJ2-1	.	TGTGCCAGCAGCCTTGCAAGACTCTCGTCCCACAATGAGCAGTTCTTC	CASSLARLSSHNEQFF
TRBV5-4	.	TRBJ2-1	.	TGTGCCAGCAGCTACCAGGGGACTGAGCAGTTCTTC	CASSYQGTEQFF
TRBV7-3	.	TRBJ2-7	.	TGTGCCAGCAGCTCGTCAACTGGGCAGGGCTACGAGCAGTACTTC	CASSSSTGQGYEQYF
TRBV2	few	TRBJ1-6	TRBD1	TGTGCCAGCAGTCAGACAGGGCGTCCGGCACCCCTCCACTTT	CASSQTGRPAPLHF
TRBV6-6	few	TRBJ2-3	.	TGTGCCAGCAGTTACGTTATAGGACAGAGCACAGATACGCAGTATTTT	CASSYVIGQSTDTQYF
TRBV30	.	TRBJ2-5	.	TGTGCCTGGTGTCACGGGGAGACCCAGTACTTC	CAWCHGETQYF
TRBV15	few	TRBJ2-7	.	TGTGCCACCAGGAGGGACCTCAACAACTACGAGCAGTACTTC	CATRRDLNNYEQYF
TRBV27	.	TRBJ1-2	.	TGTGCCAGCGCCCTCGGGGCCCCCCTCCTGGACCGGTATGGCTACACCTTC	CASALGAPLLDRYGYTF
TRBV6-5	.	TRBJ2-3	.	TGTGCCAGCAGTTCCAAAAAGCGCGGATACACAGATACGCAGTATTTT	CASSSKKRGYTDTQYF
TRBV18	.	TRBJ1-2	.	TGTGCCAGCTCCCCCCGACACACGTTAGGGGCAACTAACTATGGCTACACCTTC	CASSPRHTLGATNYGYTF
TRBV7-9	.	TRBJ2-5	TRBD2	TGTGCCAGCAGCCCCCCGCCGGGGACTAGCGGTATCCAAGAGACCCAGTACTTC	CASSPPPGTSGIQETQYF
TRBV7-2	few	TRBJ2-1	TRBD2	TGTGCCAGCAGCTTTAGTTGGGGAGGGAATGAGCAGTTCTTC	CASSFSWGGNEQFF
TRBV10-2	.	TRBJ1-6	.	TGCGCCAGCAGTGATCTGGGGCGGAATTCACCCCTCCACTTT	CASSDLGRNSPLHF
TRBV5-1	.	TRBJ1-2	TRBD1	TGCGCCAGCAGCTGGGACAGCCTTAACTATGGCTACACCTTC	CASSWDSLNYGYTF
TRBV18	.	TRBJ1-3	TRBD1	TGTGCCAGCCTACAGGGGGCCGGAAACACCATATATTTT	CASLQGAGNTIYF
TRBV7-9	few	TRBJ1-6	.	TGTGCCAGCGCCGGGGGCTCGAACTCACCCCTCCACTTT	CASAGGSNSPLHF
TRBV6-2/TRBV6-3	few	TRBJ1-2	.	TGTGCCAGCAGTTACGGGGGGTCTAACTATGGCTACACCTTC	CASSYGGSNYGYTF
TRBV4-3	.	TRBJ2-5	.	TGCGCCAGCAGCCCCCTCGGGGGAATGGAGACCCAGTACTTC	CASSPLGGMETQYF
TRBV7-2	many	TRBJ2-2	.	TGTGCCAGCAGCTATCGACAGACCGGGGAGCTGTTTTTT	CASSYRQTGELFF
TRBV4-1	few	TRBJ2-3	.	TGCGCCAGCAGCCAGCTAACAGGCCTTAGCACAGATACGCAGTATTTT	CASSQLTGLSTDTQYF
TRBV7-2	many	TRBJ2-3	TRBD1	TGTGCCAGCAGCTTGAGACAGGGGGCCACAGATACGCAGTATTTT	CASSLRQGATDTQYF
TRBV10-3	few	TRBJ1-1	.	TGTGCCATCAGTGCGCTGGGTACTGAAGCTTTCTTT	CAISALGTEAFF
TRBV6-6	few	TRBJ2-2	.	TGTGCCAGCAGTTCCGGGGGCACAGGAAGATGGGGGGAGCTGTTTTTT	CASSSGGTGRWGELFF
TRBV20-1	few	TRBJ2-4	.	TGCAGTGCTAGGGGGGCCAAAAACATTCAGTACTTC	CSARGAKNIQYF
TRBV10-3	.	TRBJ1-6	.	TGTGCCATCAGTGAGACAGCCGTCTATAATTCACCCCTCCACTTT	CAISETAVYNSPLHF
TRBV28	.	TRBJ1-4	.	TGTGCCAGCAGGGCTGGGTTTTTGGGAAAACTGTTTTTT	CASRAGFLGKLFF
TRBV2	.	TRBJ2-5	.	TGTGCCAGCAGTGAAGAGACGGGAGCTGAGACCCAGTACTTC	CASSEETGAETQYF
TRBV7-2	few	TRBJ2-5	TRBD2	TGTGCCAGCAGCTTAATGACTAGCGGGAGTCGAGAGACCCAGTACTTC	CASSLMTSGSRETQYF